This entry lists 16 T cell receptor beta chains sequenced from one sample in a study of blood T cell repertoires in COVID-19. Sequenced by immunoSEQ multiplex PCR; TCRdb stores in-frame clones only, minus some. The table has 200,000 to 250,000 clones, roughly nine tenths seen once. Sequenced input: PBMCs or T cells enriched from blood (not recorded which). The source is a young woman in a cohort exposed to, infected with or recovered from COVID-19 (not recorded which).

Concerning this clone itself: Other DNA sequences in this specimen translate into the identical CDR3. The chain links TRBV28 to TRBJ1-4; 7 nucleotides match TRBD1. Trimming cost V 5 bases and J 5 bases; bases outside gene matches: 8. Germline V gene sequence: CDR1 MDHEN, CDR2 SYDVKM. This CDR3 contains 15 residues. CDR3 protein: CASSPSGGRNEKLFF. Here the CDR3 DNA reads TGTGCCAGCAGTCCTTCAGGGGGGAGAAATGAAAAACTGTTTTTT.

The rearrangement joins TRBV10-3 to TRBJ1-1; D call uncertain. V lost 0 bases and J 4 bases, leaving 9 bases between the germline ends. Germline CDR1 is ENHRY and CDR2 is SYGVKD. The CDR3 is 14 amino acids. For the CDR3, the DNA is TGTGCCATCAGTGAGTCGGCGGGAATCACTGAAGCTTTCTTT. Translated, it gives CAISESAGITEAFF.

The chain carries TRBV28 and TRBJ1-5, with 7 bases aligning to TRBD1. The germline CDR1 and CDR2 sequences are MDHEN and SYDVKM. This CDR3 is built from 16 residues. Trimming took 4 bases from V and 4 from J; bases not matched to a gene: 10. The CDR3 sequence is CASSSPAGGINQPQHF. The CDR3 coding sequence is TGTGCCAGCAGTTCCCCGGCAGGGGGGATTAATCAGCCCCAGCATTTT. The full variable domain, its missing parts supplied by reference TRBV28 and TRBJ1-5, is DVKVTQSSRYLVKRTGEKVFLECVQDMDHENMFWYRQDPGLGLRLIYFSYDVKMKEKGDIPEGYSVSREKKERFSLILESASTNQTSMYLCASSSPAGGINQPQHFGDGTRLSIL.

V usage is TRBV19 and J usage is TRBJ2-7; maybe TRBD2 (5 bases). V was shortened by 6 bases and J by 4 bases, with 19 bases between the two germline ends. Germline assignment: CDR1 LNHDA and CDR2 SQIVND (reference sequence). This CDR3 comprises 15 residues. The CDR3: CASRARTLPPYEQYF. CDR3 DNA: TGTGCCAGTAGGGCGAGGACTCTCCCACCATACGAGCAGTACTTC.

The rearrangement links TRBV5-1 to TRBJ1-2; 7 nucleotides line up with TRBD1. Germline V CDR1 and CDR2: SGHRS, YFSETQ. The CDR3 contains 16 residues. J gave up 2 bases and V 4 bases, and 11 bases lay outside the gene matches. Here the CDR3 DNA reads TGCGCCAGCAGCGAAGCCAACAGGGGCCTCAACTATGGCTACACCTTC. Translation gives CASSEANRGLNYGYTF.

The gene calls are TRBV7-9 and TRBJ2-5, with a tentative D call TRBD2 (6 bases). V dropped 1 base and J dropped 0 bases, with 12 bases sitting between them. The CDR3 sequence is 16 residues long. CDR1 is SEHNR, CDR2 FQNEAQ, per germline (reference sequence). For the CDR3, the DNA is TGTGCCAGCAGCTTAGGGGCCCGGGACTACCAAGAGACCCAGTACTTC. Its protein product is CASSLGARDYQETQYF.

The chain couples TRBV15 to TRBJ1-5; perhaps TRBD1 as D (6 bases). V lost 3 bases and J lost 2, with 17 bases in between. Germline V CDR1 and CDR2: LNHNV, YYDKDF (reference sequence). The CDR3 is 17 amino acids. The CDR3: CATSRDQGSVGNQPQHF. Written as DNA, the CDR3 is TGTGCCACCAGCAGGGATCAGGGGTCTGTAGGCAATCAGCCCCAGCATTTT.

J is TRBJ2-3 and V is TRBV11-2; tentative D call: TRBD2 (5 bases). The V end was cut by 3 bases, the J end by 4 bases, with 8 bases between. From germline, CDR1 is SGHAT and CDR2 FQNNGV. The length of the CDR3 is 13 residues. CDR3 sequence (DNA): TGTGCCAGCAGCTTGTTGCGGGCAGATACGCAGTATTTT. Protein: CASSLLRADTQYF. Looking up the rest from reference TRBV11-2 and TRBJ2-3 gives the full variable domain: EAGVAQSPRYKIIEKRQSVAFWCNPISGHATLYWYQQILGQGPKLLIQFQNNGVVDDSQLPKDRFSAERLKGVDSTLKIQPAKLEDSAVYLCASSLLRADTQYFGPGTRLTVL.

The gene calls are TRBV13 and TRBJ2-7; the match to TRBD2 covers 8 bases. Germline trimming cut 1 base from V and 4 bases from J; bases unmatched to any gene: 3. Germline V gene data show CDR1 as PRHDT and CDR2 as FYEKMQ (reference sequence). The CDR3 extends over 14 amino acids. The CDR3 protein is CASSLAGGRYEQYF. DNA for the CDR3: TGTGCCAGCAGCTTAGCGGGAGGGCGTTACGAGCAGTACTTC.

The chain carries TRBV28 and TRBJ1-4, with TRBD1 matching 10 bases. CDR3 length: 15 amino acids. The germline gives CDR1 MDHEN, CDR2 SYDVKM. V shed 5 bases and J 3 bases; nucleotides not matched to a gene: 3. The chain's CDR3 is CASSTGQGANEKLFF. CDR3 bases: TGTGCCAGCAGTACCGGACAGGGGGCTAATGAAAAACTGTTTTTT. The complete variable domain, with remaining parts taken from reference TRBV28 and TRBJ1-4, reads DVKVTQSSRYLVKRTGEKVFLECVQDMDHENMFWYRQDPGLGLRLIYFSYDVKMKEKGDIPEGYSVSREKKERFSLILESASTNQTSMYLCASSTGQGANEKLFFGSGTQLSVL.

This clone has a single count. This chain connects TRBV19 to TRBJ2-7; the D is unclear. The V end lost 3 bases, the J end lost 1 base, and 10 bases lay between the germline ends. Germline V gene data show CDR1 as LNHDA and CDR2 as SQIVND (reference sequence). The CDR3 spans 14 residues. CDR3 sequence reads: CASSIRHRSYEQYF. CDR3 bases: TGTGCCAGTAGTATCCGTCACAGATCCTACGAGCAGTACTTC.

The chain joins TRBV18 to TRBJ1-2, with TRBD1 matching over 11 bases. The CDR3 is made up of 20 amino acids. Trimming removed 4 bases from V and 0 bases from J; junction bases left unmatched: 16. The germline gives CDR1 KGHSH, CDR2 LQKENI. CDR3 residues: CASSLSYPGQGELANYGYTF. CDR3 in DNA: TGTGCCAGCTCACTGTCCTATCCGGGACAGGGGGAACTAGCTAACTATGGCTACACCTTC.

The chain uses TRBV5-1 and TRBJ2-3, with 13 bases fitting TRBD2. V lost 4 bases and J lost 3; bases outside the gene matches: 2. Germline assignment: CDR1 SGHRS and CDR2 YFSETQ. The CDR3 length is 15 residues. In nucleotides, the CDR3 is TGCGCCAGCAGCCGGGGACTAGCGGGAACAGATACGCAGTATTTT. This codes for CASSRGLAGTDTQYF.

The CDR3 region is CASTPGREVPHEQYF. CDR3 nucleotides: TGTGCCAGCACCCCGGGGCGGGAGGTACCGCACGAGCAGTACTTC. The chain couples TRBV28 to TRBJ2-7; 8 bases agree with TRBD2. The CDR3 is 15 residues long. Germline CDR1 is MDHEN and CDR2 is SYDVKM. The J segment lost 5 bases and the V segment lost 7 bases, leaving 13 bases of the junction unmatched.

V gene TRBV24-1 combines with J gene TRBJ2-3, with TRBD2 matching over 13 bases. The V gene's germline CDR1 is KGHDR and CDR2 SFDVKD. The CDR3 is 17 residues long. Germline trimming cut 3 bases from V and 5 bases from J; bases unmatched to any gene: 7. The DNA for the CDR3 is TGTGCCACCAGTGATAACGGACTAGCGGGAGATATAGATACGCAGTATTTT. Amino acid sequence: CATSDNGLAGDIDTQYF.

The J gene is TRBJ1-5, the V gene TRBV6-5, with D unclear. V lost 0 bases and J lost 2, with 8 bases in between. Germline-derived CDR1 and CDR2 are MNHEY and SVGAGI. The CDR3 has 15 residues. CDR3 region: CASSYSGVRNQPQHF. In DNA form, the CDR3 reads TGTGCCAGCAGTTACTCCGGGGTTCGCAATCAGCCCCAGCATTTT.